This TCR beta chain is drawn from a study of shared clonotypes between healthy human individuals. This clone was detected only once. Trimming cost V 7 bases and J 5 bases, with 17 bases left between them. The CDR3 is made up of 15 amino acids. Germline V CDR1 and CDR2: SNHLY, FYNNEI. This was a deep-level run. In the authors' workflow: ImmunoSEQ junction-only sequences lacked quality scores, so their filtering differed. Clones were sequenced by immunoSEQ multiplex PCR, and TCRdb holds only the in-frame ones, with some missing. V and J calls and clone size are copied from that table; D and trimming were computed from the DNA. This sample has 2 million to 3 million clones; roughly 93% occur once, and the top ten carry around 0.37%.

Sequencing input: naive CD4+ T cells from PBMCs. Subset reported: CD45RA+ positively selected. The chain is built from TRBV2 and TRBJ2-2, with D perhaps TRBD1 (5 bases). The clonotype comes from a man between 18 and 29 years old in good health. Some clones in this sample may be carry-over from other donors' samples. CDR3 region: CASNGAVVPTGELFF. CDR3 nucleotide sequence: TGTGCCAGCAATGGGGCCGTAGTGCCGACCGGGGAGCTGTTTTTT.